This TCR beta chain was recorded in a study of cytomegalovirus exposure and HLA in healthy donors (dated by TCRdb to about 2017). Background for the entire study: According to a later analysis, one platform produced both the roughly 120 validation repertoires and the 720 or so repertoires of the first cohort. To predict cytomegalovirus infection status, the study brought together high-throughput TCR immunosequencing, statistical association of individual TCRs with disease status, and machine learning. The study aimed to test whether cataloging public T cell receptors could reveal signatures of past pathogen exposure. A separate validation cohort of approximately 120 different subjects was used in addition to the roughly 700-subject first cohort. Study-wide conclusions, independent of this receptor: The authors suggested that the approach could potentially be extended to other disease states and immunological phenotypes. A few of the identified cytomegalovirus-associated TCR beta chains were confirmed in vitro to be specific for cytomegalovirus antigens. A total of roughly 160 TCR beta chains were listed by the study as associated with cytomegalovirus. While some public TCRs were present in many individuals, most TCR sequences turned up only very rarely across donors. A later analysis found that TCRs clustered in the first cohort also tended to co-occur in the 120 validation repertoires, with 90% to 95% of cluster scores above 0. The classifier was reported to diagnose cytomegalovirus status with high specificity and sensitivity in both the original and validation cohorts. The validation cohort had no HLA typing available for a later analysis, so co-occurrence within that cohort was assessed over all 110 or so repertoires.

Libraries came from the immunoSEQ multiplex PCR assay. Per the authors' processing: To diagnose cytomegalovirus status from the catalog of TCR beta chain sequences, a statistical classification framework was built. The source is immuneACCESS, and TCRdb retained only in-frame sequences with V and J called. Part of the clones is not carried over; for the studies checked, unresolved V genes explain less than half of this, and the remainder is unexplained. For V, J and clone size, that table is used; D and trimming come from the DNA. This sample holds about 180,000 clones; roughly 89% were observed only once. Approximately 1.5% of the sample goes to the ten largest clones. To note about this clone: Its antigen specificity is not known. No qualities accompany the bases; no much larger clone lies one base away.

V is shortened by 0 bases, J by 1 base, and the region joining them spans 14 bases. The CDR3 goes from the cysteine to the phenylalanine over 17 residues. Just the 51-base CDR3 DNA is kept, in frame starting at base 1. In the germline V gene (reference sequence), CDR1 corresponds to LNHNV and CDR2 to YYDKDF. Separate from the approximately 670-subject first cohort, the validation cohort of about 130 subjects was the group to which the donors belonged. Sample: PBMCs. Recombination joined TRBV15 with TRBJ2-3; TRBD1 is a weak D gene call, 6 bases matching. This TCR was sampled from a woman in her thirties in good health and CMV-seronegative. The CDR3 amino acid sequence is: CATSRDLSGVGTDTQYF. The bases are TGTGCCACCAGCAGAGATCTATCAGGGGTCGGCACAGATACGCAGTATTTT.